Sequencing of this TCR beta chain was carried out in a study of breast tumors, draining lymph nodes, adjacent tissues. This clonotype has at least ten counts. Its antigen is currently unknown. The lymph nodes were axillary draining lymph nodes from breast cancer patients. Looked up from germline, CDR1 is SNHLY and CDR2 is FYNNEI. V was cut by 5 bases and J by 3 bases, with 14 bases left in between. The CDR3 consists of 14 residues. Study results and limitations: Tumors had less TCR diversity than lymph nodes, more than nontumor tissue. Luminal-like breast cancer showed significantly greater tumor-nontumor repertoire similarity than basal-like breast cancer did. Most tumor T cells seemingly derive from lymph node, then expand in tumor.

Each CDR3 protein is one row after TCRdb ran MiXCR on the multiplex PCR reads. In the table there are about 140,000 distinct CDR3 sequences, approximately 20% of which are singletons. The chain has TRBV2 and TRBJ2-7, with D perhaps TRBD1 (5 bases). The receptor was isolated from a female donor with breast cancer. Some clones in this sample may be carry-over from other donors' samples. Sequenced: axillary lymph node tissue. CDR3 coding DNA: TGTGCCAGCAGTTCTCAGGGCCCTAGCTACGAGCAGTACTTC. It translates to CASSSQGPSYEQYF.